This T cell receptor (beta chain) was found in a study of T cell changes during pregnancy in multiple sclerosis. Here immunoSEQ multiplex PCR was the method, and the copy in TCRdb shows in-frame clones only, minus some. The data show fewer than 20,000 clones, with 75% to 90% seen just once and approximately 13% held by the top ten. This receptor was identified in a female donor in good health, enrolled as a control in a pregnancy study. The sample consisted of CD8+ T cells from peripheral blood mononuclear cells, taken in the third trimester of pregnancy.

The CDR3, as DNA: TGTGCCAGCAGCCCGTTCCCGAGCTCCTACAATGAGCAGTTCTTC. This codes for CASSPFPSSYNEQFF. The rearrangement uses TRBV7-6 and TRBJ2-1, with D uncertain. The CDR3 extends over 15 amino acids. The germline V gene encodes CDR1 SGHVS and CDR2 FNYEAQ. V was clipped by 5 bases and J by 0 bases, with 11 bases between them.